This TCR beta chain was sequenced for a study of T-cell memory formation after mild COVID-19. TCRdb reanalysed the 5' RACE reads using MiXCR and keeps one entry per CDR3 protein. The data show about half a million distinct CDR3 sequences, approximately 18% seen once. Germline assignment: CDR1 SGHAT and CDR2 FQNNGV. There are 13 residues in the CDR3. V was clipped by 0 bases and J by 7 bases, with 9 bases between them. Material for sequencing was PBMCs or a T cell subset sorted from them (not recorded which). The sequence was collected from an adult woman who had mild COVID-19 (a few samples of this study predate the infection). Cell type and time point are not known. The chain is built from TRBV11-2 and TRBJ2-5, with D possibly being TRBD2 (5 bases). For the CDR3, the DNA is TGTGCCAGCAGCTTAGAAAACAGCGGGACCCAGTACTTC. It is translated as CASSLENSGTQYF. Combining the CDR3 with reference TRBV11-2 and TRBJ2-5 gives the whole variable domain EAGVAQSPRYKIIEKRQSVAFWCNPISGHATLYWYQQILGQGPKLLIQFQNNGVVDDSQLPKDRFSAERLKGVDSTLKIQPAKLEDSAVYLCASSLENSGTQYFGPGTRLLVL.